This T cell receptor beta chain was captured in a study of shared clonotypes between healthy human individuals. Donors included only healthy HIV-negative adults lacking recent acute infections or vaccinations. Comment on this clone: Antigen specificity is unknown.

Overall study findings and caveats: Blood was the only sampled material, and tissue repertoires likely differ.

At deep level, the assay was performed. Clones were sequenced by immunoSEQ multiplex PCR, and TCRdb holds only the in-frame ones, with some missing. The sample holds some 500,000 clones, approximately 80% seen once. This CDR3 contains 14 residues. Between the trimmed V and J ends, which lost 1 base and 9 bases, there was a span of 13 bases. CDR1 and CDR2 from the germline V gene are MGHDK and SYGVNS. J is TRBJ2-1 and V is TRBV25-1; a weak D match, TRBD2 (6 bases). This TCR derives from a middle-aged woman in good health. Some clones in this sample may be carry-over from other donors' samples. Sequenced sample: PBMCs. CDR3 sequence reads: CASSEFGGIREQFF. The CDR3 DNA is TGTGCCAGCAGTGAATTCGGAGGGATACGTGAGCAGTTCTTC.